This entry is about one T cell receptor beta chain. The repertoire was sequenced with immunoSEQ multiplex PCR; TCRdb's copy has only in-frame clones and lacks some. The sample holds over 1.4 million clones, roughly 96% seen once. This sample was included in a study of shared clonotypes between healthy human individuals. Each of the donors was a healthy adult who was HIV-negative and had not had a recent acute infection or vaccination. J was trimmed by 4 bases and V by 4 bases; bases with no gene match: 10. CDR1 and CDR2 from the germline V gene are SGHRS and YFSETQ. The CDR3 contains 15 residues. Sequenced sample: naive CD4+ T cells sorted from blood. As for subset: CD45RA+ positively selected. The chain has TRBV5-1 and TRBJ2-5; 7 nucleotides agree with TRBD1. This TCR came from a young man in good health. In DNA, the CDR3 is TGCGCCAGCAGCCTACCGACAGGGATGGGAGAGACCCAGTACTTC. Its protein product is CASSLPTGMGETQYF.